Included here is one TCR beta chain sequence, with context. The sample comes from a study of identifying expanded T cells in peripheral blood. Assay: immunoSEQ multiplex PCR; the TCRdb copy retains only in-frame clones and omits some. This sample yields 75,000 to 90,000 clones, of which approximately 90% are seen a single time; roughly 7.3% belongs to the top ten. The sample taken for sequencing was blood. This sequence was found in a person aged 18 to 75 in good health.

CDR3 residues: CASSFQSSGANVLTF. The CDR3, as DNA: TGCGCCAGCAGCTTCCAGTCCTCTGGGGCCAACGTCCTGACTTTC. The chain couples TRBV5-1 to TRBJ2-6; D is unclear. Trimming stripped 2 bases from V and 0 bases from J, with 6 bases between. Germline CDR1 and CDR2: SGHRS and YFSETQ. The CDR3 has 15 residues.